This is a list of T cell receptor beta chains from one sample in a study of shared clonotypes between healthy human individuals. Assay used: immunoSEQ multiplex PCR; TCRdb lists only in-frame clones, some missing. Of around 2.3 million clones listed, approximately 94% are singletons. The sequencing sample was made of naive CD4+ T cells sorted from blood. These receptors all stem from a young man in good health. Each CDR3 is given without its conserved first and last residue.

>TRBV2|TRBJ1-5
ASSADHSSSNQPQH
>TRBV5-1|TRBJ2-5
ASSLGGVRETQY
>TRBV2|TRBJ1-2
ASSVGQANYGYT
>TRBV9|TRBJ2-1
ASGTSGGNRNEQF
>TRBV13|TRBJ2-5
ASSLTSGRQETQY
>TRBV18|TRBJ2-3
ASSPGGFSTDTQY
>TRBV6-5|TRBJ1-1
ASSYNRGFEAF
>TRBV5-6|TRBJ2-5
ASSPTWGDIETQY
>TRBV9|TRBJ1-6
ASSVADGSGPLH
>TRBV5-6|TRBJ1-2
ASSGPGGRWGYT
>TRBV9|TRBJ2-7
ASSVGTGGHLGEQY
>TRBV6-6|TRBJ1-3
ASSWAVAGNTIY
>TRBV5-6|TRBJ2-7
ASSGTGQPPYEQY
>TRBV4-3|TRBJ1-2
ASSQEVGYGYT
>TRBV5-1|TRBJ2-2
ASSLEGGNTGELF
>TRBV30|TRBJ2-7
ASEGPHPRTSGSSYEQY
>TRBV30|TRBJ1-1
AGQANTEAF
>TRBV5-8|TRBJ2-7
ASSSGQGMYEQY
>TRBV5-1|TRBJ2-2
ASSQSAPNRAGTGELF
>TRBV29-1|TRBJ2-5
SAAGSLGETQY
>TRBV18|TRBJ1-1
ASSPHGIMNTEAF
>TRBV18|TRBJ1-4
ASSRDLPDEKLF
>TRBV10-2|TRBJ2-7
ASGGLYEQY
>TRBV7-9|TRBJ2-3
ASSSGQSTDTQY
>TRBV10-3|TRBJ2-7
AISDPGTGLY
>TRBV6-5|TRBJ2-1
ASRGGQGDYNEQF
>TRBV9|TRBJ1-3
ASSVGGQGAGNTIY
>TRBV11-2|TRBJ1-6
ASSLAGFNSPLH
>TRBV2|TRBJ2-2
ASKGTGVLSARELF
>TRBV10-3|TRBJ1-1
AISAGQKNTEAF
>TRBV5-1|TRBJ1-1
ASSLVSSWGAGGEAF
>TRBV10-2|TRBJ2-1
ASSDYGAQGNNEQF
>TRBV29-1|TRBJ2-7
SVLSQQGAGYEQY
>TRBV6-1|TRBJ1-5
ASSEVSLGNQPQH
>TRBV4-1|TRBJ2-6
ASSPWLSGANVLT
>TRBV7-2|TRBJ2-2
ASTRKAGTSLKDTGELF
>TRBV28|TRBJ1-5
ASRDGNQPQH
>TRBV25-1|TRBJ2-7
ASSEYGGREQY
>TRBV7-8|TRBJ2-3
ASSRDRVTTQY
>TRBV6-6|TRBJ1-1
ASCGQSFTEAF
>TRBV6-5|TRBJ2-7
ASSRGRGGDEQY
>TRBV29-1|TRBJ1-2
SVEDRNGYT
>TRBV11-3|TRBJ2-7
ASSSSGAHEQY
>TRBV5-1|TRBJ2-5
ASSEGTGDLRTQY
>TRBV6-5|TRBJ1-5
ASSYHRGGNQPQH
>TRBV6-5|TRBJ2-7
ASSYTDRGGYEQY
>TRBV7-9|TRBJ1-4
ASSSGLVPGHLEKLF
>TRBV6-1|TRBJ2-7
AATGLWRFEQY
>TRBV30|TRBJ2-5
AWRIGGRETQY
>TRBV5-1|TRBJ2-5
ASRSAETQY
>TRBV5-4|TRBJ1-2
ASSQSGTPNYGYT
>TRBV5-5|TRBJ2-7
ASSLYLAGDYEQY
>TRBV7-3|TRBJ2-3
ASSLSRESTDTQY
>TRBV18|TRBJ2-7
ASSRSSYEQY
>TRBV28|TRBJ1-6
ASSLSGAGWGESPLH